This T cell receptor beta chain was sequenced in a study of blood T cell repertoires in COVID-19. Study-wide background: There were acute and convalescent COVID-19 samples, and they came from the United States, Italy and Spain. T cells, B-cell-depleted T cells, or PBMCs provided the cDNA or gDNA that served as material.

Profiling relied on immunoSEQ multiplex PCR, and the TCRdb table lists in-frame clones only, not all of them. The sample records a few hundred thousand clones, around 90% being singletons. The CDR3 runs 14 residues. Deletions cut 4 bases from V and 6 bases from J, with 13 bases between. Germline V lookup: CDR1 SGHRS, CDR2 YFSETQ. Seattle patient enrollment occurred during active infection, with longitudinal follow-up thereafter. The clonotype was recovered from a woman aged 55-70 years with COVID-19, enrolled during active disease. The sequenced sample was peripheral blood. The J gene is TRBJ1-4, the V gene TRBV5-1; no firm D call. This CDR3 is CASSLQSPDEKLFF. CDR3 DNA sequence: TGCGCCAGCAGCCTACAGTCCCCTGATGAAAAACTGTTTTTT.